Listed here is a single T cell receptor beta chain. Antigen unknown. In TCRdb, the reads were re-called with MiXCR into one record per CDR3 protein. The table includes about 360,000 distinct CDR3 sequences, roughly 20% detected once. V lost 3 bases, J lost 2 bases, and 2 bases stayed unmatched. CDR1 MNHEY and CDR2 SMNVEV come from the germline V gene (reference sequence). The CDR3 has 16 residues. These data come from a study of T cell repertoires in cytomegalovirus infection. Overall study: It was the public TCR beta signatures that indicated both CMV infection and matching HLA type.

Study findings and constraints: Dominant in the ex vivo response were TCR beta clonotypes restricted by HLA-C and specific for CMV.

The sequencing input was PBMCs. This TCR was recovered from a human donor in good health (CMV status not recorded). Some clones in this sample may be carry-over from other donors' samples. The chain joins TRBV27 to TRBJ2-3; 13 bases fit TRBD2. CDR3: CASSFGLAGVTDTQYF. In DNA, the CDR3 is TGTGCCAGCAGTTTCGGACTAGCGGGGGTCACAGATACGCAGTATTTT.